Listed below are T cell receptor beta chains from one sample, sequenced in a study of T cells expressing NK-cell markers. TCRdb processed the 5' RACE reads again and assigns one entry to each CDR3 protein, with no DNA. This sample's table reports some 390,000 distinct CDR3 sequences. Sequencing was carried out using blood T cells: a sorted CD56 or NKG2C T cell subset, CD4+ or CD8+ T cells, or bulk PBMC T cells (not recorded which). The origin of the receptors is a woman in her forties or fifties in good health. Both conserved end residues are part of each CDR3. Each record gives: J gene, V gene, CDR3 protein.

j_call: TRBJ2-1
v_call: TRBV10-3
cdr3_aa: CAISPVGYEQFF

j_call: TRBJ2-1
v_call: TRBV5-5
cdr3_aa: CASSLIGLPSTYNEQFF

j_call: TRBJ2-2
v_call: TRBV20-1
cdr3_aa: CSATIGHGNTGELFF

j_call: TRBJ2-3
v_call: TRBV20-1
cdr3_aa: CSARDPYRVADTQYF

j_call: TRBJ2-3
v_call: TRBV11-2
cdr3_aa: CASSSWLAGADTQYF

j_call: TRBJ2-2
v_call: TRBV24-1
cdr3_aa: CATKTSGRAGELFF

j_call: TRBJ2-7
v_call: TRBV5-1
cdr3_aa: CASSPPTSGGHIYEQYF

j_call: TRBJ2-4
v_call: TRBV6-1
cdr3_aa: CASSEMIRNIQYF

j_call: TRBJ2-7
v_call: TRBV4-1
cdr3_aa: CASSPTGDEQYF

j_call: TRBJ1-1
v_call: TRBV12-3/TRBV12-4
cdr3_aa: CASSFPPFHTEAFF

j_call: TRBJ2-5
v_call: TRBV6-5
cdr3_aa: CASGRGPGETQYF

j_call: TRBJ1-2
v_call: TRBV12-3/TRBV12-4
cdr3_aa: CASSLDCRVGLCGYTF

j_call: TRBJ2-7
v_call: TRBV7-8
cdr3_aa: CASSPSGGTPYEQYF

j_call: TRBJ1-2
v_call: TRBV3-1
cdr3_aa: CASSQSRGYGYTF

j_call: TRBJ2-1
v_call: TRBV29-1
cdr3_aa: CSVEDFSGFSYNEQFF

j_call: TRBJ2-1
v_call: TRBV4-1
cdr3_aa: CASSQDYNEQFF

j_call: TRBJ2-1
v_call: TRBV12-3/TRBV12-4
cdr3_aa: CASSTGSRRSYNEQFF

j_call: TRBJ2-6
v_call: TRBV5-1
cdr3_aa: CATAGLAGPASGANVLTF

j_call: TRBJ1-4
v_call: TRBV4-2
cdr3_aa: CASSQRNNEKLFF

j_call: TRBJ2-2
v_call: TRBV6-6
cdr3_aa: CASRASGANTGELFF

j_call: TRBJ2-1
v_call: TRBV24-1
cdr3_aa: CATSDPPRGLAGAPSSYNEQFF

j_call: TRBJ2-1
v_call: TRBV24-1
cdr3_aa: CATRGRARDDSSYNEQFF

j_call: TRBJ1-5
v_call: TRBV6-1
cdr3_aa: CASTQSNQPQHF

j_call: TRBJ2-1
v_call: TRBV10-2
cdr3_aa: CASSGTSGRRDEQFF

j_call: TRBJ2-1
v_call: TRBV3-1
cdr3_aa: CASSRILAQSLNEQFF

j_call: TRBJ1-5
v_call: TRBV4-1
cdr3_aa: CASSANQGMGNQPQHF

j_call: TRBJ2-3
v_call: TRBV3-1
cdr3_aa: CASSLPGTPGGTDTQYF

j_call: TRBJ2-7
v_call: TRBV29-1
cdr3_aa: CSVVPGGLYEQYF